These T cell receptor beta chains were read from a single sample in a study of regulatory T cells in long-lasting Graves disease. From the multiplex PCR reads, TCRdb called clonotypes with MiXCR, one entry per CDR3 protein. The repertoire consists of about 290,000 distinct CDR3 sequences, with 20% to 25% occurring once and the leading ten covering about 61%. The specimen was peripheral blood mononuclear cells (PBMCs), collected when the disease was refractory, from a patient treated with antithyroid drugs. The receptors here all came from a female donor with Graves disease. Each CDR3 is given with its conserved first and last residue. The D gene is left open where the match is weak. Expanded clones are given a class, and other clones once, few, many or no size at all.

DNA: TGTGCCAGCAGCTTAAGGGGACTAGTAAACAATGAGCAGTTCTTC
CDR3: CASSLRGLVNNEQFF
size: -
V: TRBV11-2
D: TRBD2
length: 15
J: TRBJ2-1

DNA: TGCGCCAGCAGCCAATCTCTGAACCCGGGACAAGCTAACTATGGCTACACCTTC
CDR3: CASSQSLNPGQANYGYTF
size: -
V: TRBV4-1
D: -
length: 18
J: TRBJ1-2

DNA: TGTGCCAGCAGGAATCAGGGTAGTAGGGACTACGAGCAGTACTTC
CDR3: CASRNQGSRDYEQYF
size: many
V: TRBV6-1
D: -
length: 15
J: TRBJ2-7

DNA: TGCAGTGCTAGAGTACCGGGGGTACGATATAGCAATCAGCCCCAGCATTTT
CDR3: CSARVPGVRYSNQPQHF
size: many
V: TRBV20-1
D: -
length: 17
J: TRBJ1-5

DNA: TGTGCCAGCAGTTTATGGCCGGACAGGGAATTCGATTCACCCCTCCACTTT
CDR3: CASSLWPDREFDSPLHF
size: many
V: TRBV28
D: TRBD1
length: 17
J: TRBJ1-6

DNA: TGTGCCACCAGCAGAGATCTGGGAGAGACCCAGTACTTC
CDR3: CATSRDLGETQYF
size: -
V: TRBV15
D: -
length: 13
J: TRBJ2-5

DNA: TGTGCCAGCAGACTCCAACCAGGGGGCGCAGGCACTGAAGCTTTCTTT
CDR3: CASRLQPGGAGTEAFF
size: few
V: TRBV7-2
D: TRBD1
length: 16
J: TRBJ1-1

DNA: TGTGCCAGCAGCTTCCAGCGGGAGGGCCGGTACGAGCAGTACTTC
CDR3: CASSFQREGRYEQYF
size: many
V: TRBV7-9
D: TRBD2
length: 15
J: TRBJ2-7

DNA: TGTGCCAGCTCACCAAGGGGACAGGGGGCGGCCGGGGCCAACGTCCTGACTTTC
CDR3: CASSPRGQGAAGANVLTF
size: few
V: TRBV18
D: TRBD1
length: 18
J: TRBJ2-6

DNA: TGTGCCAGCAGCTCGGGACTAGCGGGAGATCGTCAGCAGTACTTC
CDR3: CASSSGLAGDRQQYF
size: many
V: TRBV5-6
D: TRBD2
length: 15
J: TRBJ2-7

DNA: TGCAGTGCTCAACAGGGGACTAATGAAAAACTGTTTTTT
CDR3: CSAQQGTNEKLFF
size: -
V: TRBV20-1
D: TRBD1
length: 13
J: TRBJ1-4

DNA: TGTGCCAGCAGTACGAGGGACAGGGGAGTTTCACCCCTCCACTTT
CDR3: CASSTRDRGVSPLHF
size: -
V: TRBV28
D: TRBD1
length: 15
J: TRBJ1-6

DNA: TGTGCCAGCAGTCTAGGGACAGGAGATGGGGGCTACACCTTC
CDR3: CASSLGTGDGGYTF
size: few
V: TRBV7-9
D: TRBD1
length: 14
J: TRBJ1-2

DNA: TGTGCCAGCAGCGTAGGCAGGGGTAGTGGAAAACTGTTTTTT
CDR3: CASSVGRGSGKLFF
size: few
V: TRBV9
D: -
length: 14
J: TRBJ1-4

DNA: TGCAGTGCCGCCCGGGGGACAACCAATCAGCCCCAGCATTTT
CDR3: CSAARGTTNQPQHF
size: -
V: TRBV20-1
D: -
length: 14
J: TRBJ1-5

DNA: TGTGCCAGCTCGGAACCGGGGACAGGGGGCCCCTACGAGCAGTACTTC
CDR3: CASSEPGTGGPYEQYF
size: -
V: TRBV18
D: TRBD1
length: 16
J: TRBJ2-7

DNA: TGTGCCAGCAGCCCGACTAGCGGGAGGGCCAAGACCCAGTACTTC
CDR3: CASSPTSGRAKTQYF
size: many
V: TRBV2
D: TRBD2
length: 15
J: TRBJ2-5

DNA: TGTGCCAGCAGACGATCGATCGGGACACCAGGAAACACCATATATTTT
CDR3: CASRRSIGTPGNTIYF
size: many
V: TRBV28
D: -
length: 16
J: TRBJ1-3

DNA: TGCGCCAGCAGCCAAGATGTGGGACAGGGTCATCAGCCCCAGCATTTT
CDR3: CASSQDVGQGHQPQHF
size: -
V: TRBV4-1
D: TRBD1
length: 16
J: TRBJ1-5

DNA: TGTGCCAGCAGTTTATACGGGACAGGGGGGTACAATGAGCAGTTCTTC
CDR3: CASSLYGTGGYNEQFF
size: few
V: TRBV27
D: TRBD1
length: 16
J: TRBJ2-1

DNA: TGTGCCACCAGTGCCGATTTTGCGACAGGGCCTAAAGCTTTCTTT
CDR3: CATSADFATGPKAFF
size: many
V: TRBV24-1
D: TRBD1
length: 15
J: TRBJ1-1

DNA: TGTGCCAGCAGTTTATCGCGGAGTACCTACAATGAGCAGTTCTTC
CDR3: CASSLSRSTYNEQFF
size: -
V: TRBV27
D: -
length: 15
J: TRBJ2-1

DNA: TGTGCCAGTAGTCAACAGTTGGACACTGAAGCTTTCTTT
CDR3: CASSQQLDTEAFF
size: -
V: TRBV19
D: -
length: 13
J: TRBJ1-1

DNA: TGTGCCAGCAAGAGAGACAGGGAAGATTCACCCCTCCACTTT
CDR3: CASKRDREDSPLHF
size: -
V: TRBV27
D: TRBD1
length: 14
J: TRBJ1-6

DNA: TGTGCCAGCAGCTCCGGGGGGCTATTTAATTCACCCCTCCACTTT
CDR3: CASSSGGLFNSPLHF
size: few
V: TRBV5-4
D: -
length: 15
J: TRBJ1-6

DNA: TGTGCCATCAGTAAGTCCCCGGGACAGGGGGTCCAAGAGACCCAGTACTTC
CDR3: CAISKSPGQGVQETQYF
size: -
V: TRBV10-3
D: TRBD1
length: 17
J: TRBJ2-5

DNA: TGCGCCAGCAGCTTGGGGGACAGGGGCGGAGAGACCCAGTACTTC
CDR3: CASSLGDRGGETQYF
size: -
V: TRBV5-1
D: TRBD1
length: 15
J: TRBJ2-5

DNA: TGTGCCAGCAGCTTGCGGCAGGGCTATGGCTACACCTTC
CDR3: CASSLRQGYGYTF
size: few
V: TRBV5-8
D: -
length: 13
J: TRBJ1-2

DNA: TGTGCCAGCAGCCAATGGACGGAGGAACTACAAGAGACCCAGTACTTC
CDR3: CASSQWTEELQETQYF
size: medium-sized
V: TRBV3-1
D: -
length: 16
J: TRBJ2-5

DNA: TGTGCCAGCAGCTTAGTTACAACCGGGGAGCTGTTTTTT
CDR3: CASSLVTTGELFF
size: many
V: TRBV5-6
D: -
length: 13
J: TRBJ2-2

DNA: TGTGCCAGCAGTTTAGGATTTGGGCGGGAAGAGACCCAGTACTTC
CDR3: CASSLGFGREETQYF
size: many
V: TRBV27
D: -
length: 15
J: TRBJ2-5

DNA: TGTGCCTGGAGAGTTAGGAGCTCCTATAATTCACCCCTCCACTTT
CDR3: CAWRVRSSYNSPLHF
size: few
V: TRBV30
D: -
length: 15
J: TRBJ1-6

DNA: TGCGCCAGCAGCCTCAGGGGTTCACCCCTCCACTTT
CDR3: CASSLRGSPLHF
size: many
V: TRBV5-1
D: -
length: 12
J: TRBJ1-6